This T cell receptor (beta chain) was sequenced during a study of human T cells and chemical hapten exposure. Unique molecular identifiers were attached to individual cDNA molecules during library preparation. TCRdb re-analysed the reads in MiXCR, keeping a single row per CDR3 protein. The repertoire holds about 5,100 distinct CDR3 sequences, around three fifths seen once, with approximately 4% in the top ten. Comment on this clonotype: Its antigen remains unidentified.

Study-level findings and limits: Healthy people's immune response may differ from that of the donors, who had alopecia.

This CDR3 has 13 amino acids. V dropped 8 bases and J dropped 0 bases, with 8 bases sitting between them. The V gene's germline CDR1 is MNHEY and CDR2 SVGAGI. Treatment in this sample: therapeutic diphenylcyclopropenone sensitization with weekly scalp DPC. The sample in question was whole blood, obtained before DPC sensitization or 2, 6, or about 24 weeks after (not recorded which). This sequence originates from an adult with alopecia areata. Some clones in this sample may be carry-over from other donors' samples. This table probably holds off-target reads from a library built for another chain. This sequence joins TRBV6-5 and TRBJ2-1; D not certain. The CDR3, as DNA: TGTGCCAGCGGCGACAACTCCTACAATGAGCAGTTCTTC. The encoded protein is CASGDNSYNEQFF.